These 6 T cell receptor beta chains were sequenced from one sample in a study of blood T cell repertoires in COVID-19. Using immunoSEQ multiplex PCR, the repertoire was profiled, and TCRdb retains in-frame clones only, with some absent. Of around 250,000 clones in the sample, nearly 90% were seen once. Sequenced: peripheral blood. All receptors come from a human donor in a cohort sampled during active COVID-19.

The gene calls are TRBV27 and TRBJ2-7, with 7 positions matching TRBD1. V lost 0 bases and J lost 2; bases outside the gene matches: 13. The CDR3 has 18 residues. Germline assignment: CDR1 MNHEY and CDR2 SMNVEV (reference sequence). The CDR3: CASSLSFCLGQLTYEQYF. The CDR3 DNA reads TGTGCCAGCAGTTTATCATTTTGTTTGGGACAGCTAACCTACGAGCAGTACTTC.

The V and J genes are TRBV7-8 and TRBJ2-5, with D possibly being TRBD2 (5 bases). The length of the CDR3 is 15 residues. Trimming took 0 bases from V and 2 from J, leaving 10 bases between them. Per germline, CDR1 SGHVS and CDR2 FQNEAQ. The CDR3 is CASSLAWRIQETQYF. For the CDR3, the DNA is TGTGCCAGCAGCTTAGCGTGGAGGATTCAAGAGACCCAGTACTTC. Using reference TRBV7-8 and TRBJ2-5 for the parts outside the CDR3, the full variable domain is GAGVSQSPRYKVAKRGQDVALRCDPISGHVSLFWYQQALGQGPEFLTYFQNEAQLDKSGLPSDRFFAERPEGSVSTLKIQRTQQEDSAVYLCASSLAWRIQETQYFGPGTRLLVL.

As regards this clone: Germline is not matched at one junction end, which may reflect a read error. The V call is TRBV11-3, the J call TRBJ1-2; D is unclear. The germline V gene encodes CDR1 SGHNT and CDR2 YENEEA. The CDR3 loop spans 11 amino acids. This CDR3 reads CASSFTAIPPF. In DNA, the CDR3 is TGTGCCAGCAGCTTCACAGCTATCCCGCCCTTC. Using reference TRBV11-3 and TRBJ1-2 for the parts outside the CDR3, the full variable domain is EAGVVQSPRYKIIEKKQPVAFWCNPISGHNTLYWYLQNLGQGPELLIRYENEEAVDDSQLPKDRFSAERLKGVDSTLKIQPAELGDSAVYLCASSFTAIPPFGSGTRLTVV.

The CDR3 sequence: CSVDGTDYEQYF. DNA of the CDR3: TGCAGCGTTGACGGGACTGACTACGAGCAGTACTTC. The chain combines TRBV29-1 with TRBJ2-7, with a weak D call TRBD2 (6 bases). This CDR3 contains 12 residues. The V and J ends lost 3 bases and 3 bases respectively, with 9 bases between them. CDR1 SQVTM and CDR2 ANQGSEA come from the germline V gene.

The chain uses TRBV10-1 and TRBJ2-5, with TRBD2 matching 10 bases. The germline V gene encodes CDR1 WNHNN and CDR2 SYGVQD (reference sequence). The CDR3 runs 16 residues. Trimming at V came to 3 bases and at J to 3 bases, leaving 7 bases not matched to a gene. The CDR3 DNA sequence: TGCGCCAGCAGTGACCTTCCGCTAGCGGGAGAAGAGACCCAGTACTTC. Its translation is CASSDLPLAGEETQYF.

The chain combines TRBV19 with TRBJ1-1, with a tentative D call TRBD1 (6 bases). This CDR3 spans 15 amino acids. Germline V gene data show CDR1 as LNHDA and CDR2 as SQIVND (reference sequence). V was cut by 7 bases and J by 0 bases, with 15 bases left in between. This CDR3 reads CASITGPFLNTEAFF. In nucleotides, the CDR3 is TGTGCCAGTATAACAGGGCCCTTTCTGAACACTGAAGCTTTCTTT.